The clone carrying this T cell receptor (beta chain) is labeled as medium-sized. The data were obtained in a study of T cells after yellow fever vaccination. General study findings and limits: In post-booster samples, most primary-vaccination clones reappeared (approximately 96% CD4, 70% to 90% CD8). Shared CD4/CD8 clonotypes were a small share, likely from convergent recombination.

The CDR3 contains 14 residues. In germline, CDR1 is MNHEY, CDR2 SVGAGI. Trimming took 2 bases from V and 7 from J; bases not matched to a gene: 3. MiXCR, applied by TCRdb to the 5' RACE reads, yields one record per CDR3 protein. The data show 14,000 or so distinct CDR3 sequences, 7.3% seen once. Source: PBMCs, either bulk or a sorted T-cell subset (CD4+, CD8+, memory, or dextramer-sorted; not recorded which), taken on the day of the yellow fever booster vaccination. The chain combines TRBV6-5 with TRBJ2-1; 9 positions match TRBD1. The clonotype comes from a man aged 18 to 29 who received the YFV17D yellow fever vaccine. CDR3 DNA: TGTGCCAGCAGTTACCGGACAGGGGCGAATGAGCAGTTCTTC. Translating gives CASSYRTGANEQFF.